This section outlines one TCR beta chain sequence together with its context. Its antigen is as yet unknown. Per germline, CDR1 MGHRA and CDR2 YSYEKL. The CDR3 spans 14 residues. V lost 0 bases to trimming and J lost 7 bases, with 10 bases between them. This sample was included in a study of cytomegalovirus exposure and HLA in healthy donors. Amplification used 60 Vbeta primers and 13 Jbeta primers. Data came from immunoSEQ multiplex PCR; TCRdb stores just in-frame clones and leaves some out. The sample has around 140,000 clones; approximately 80% are singletons. Study-level findings and limits: Sequences of the TCR beta chain were said to predict the HLA-A and HLA-B alleles of most subjects accurately.

It was healthy bone marrow donors who served as donors. Source material: PBMCs. The V and J genes are TRBV4-1 and TRBJ2-1; D is perhaps TRBD1 (6 bases). This clonotype was obtained from a female donor in good health and CMV-seronegative. As DNA, the CDR3 is TGCGCCAGCAGCCAAGACGACAGGAGGAATGAGCAGTTCTTC. Protein product: CASSQDDRRNEQFF.